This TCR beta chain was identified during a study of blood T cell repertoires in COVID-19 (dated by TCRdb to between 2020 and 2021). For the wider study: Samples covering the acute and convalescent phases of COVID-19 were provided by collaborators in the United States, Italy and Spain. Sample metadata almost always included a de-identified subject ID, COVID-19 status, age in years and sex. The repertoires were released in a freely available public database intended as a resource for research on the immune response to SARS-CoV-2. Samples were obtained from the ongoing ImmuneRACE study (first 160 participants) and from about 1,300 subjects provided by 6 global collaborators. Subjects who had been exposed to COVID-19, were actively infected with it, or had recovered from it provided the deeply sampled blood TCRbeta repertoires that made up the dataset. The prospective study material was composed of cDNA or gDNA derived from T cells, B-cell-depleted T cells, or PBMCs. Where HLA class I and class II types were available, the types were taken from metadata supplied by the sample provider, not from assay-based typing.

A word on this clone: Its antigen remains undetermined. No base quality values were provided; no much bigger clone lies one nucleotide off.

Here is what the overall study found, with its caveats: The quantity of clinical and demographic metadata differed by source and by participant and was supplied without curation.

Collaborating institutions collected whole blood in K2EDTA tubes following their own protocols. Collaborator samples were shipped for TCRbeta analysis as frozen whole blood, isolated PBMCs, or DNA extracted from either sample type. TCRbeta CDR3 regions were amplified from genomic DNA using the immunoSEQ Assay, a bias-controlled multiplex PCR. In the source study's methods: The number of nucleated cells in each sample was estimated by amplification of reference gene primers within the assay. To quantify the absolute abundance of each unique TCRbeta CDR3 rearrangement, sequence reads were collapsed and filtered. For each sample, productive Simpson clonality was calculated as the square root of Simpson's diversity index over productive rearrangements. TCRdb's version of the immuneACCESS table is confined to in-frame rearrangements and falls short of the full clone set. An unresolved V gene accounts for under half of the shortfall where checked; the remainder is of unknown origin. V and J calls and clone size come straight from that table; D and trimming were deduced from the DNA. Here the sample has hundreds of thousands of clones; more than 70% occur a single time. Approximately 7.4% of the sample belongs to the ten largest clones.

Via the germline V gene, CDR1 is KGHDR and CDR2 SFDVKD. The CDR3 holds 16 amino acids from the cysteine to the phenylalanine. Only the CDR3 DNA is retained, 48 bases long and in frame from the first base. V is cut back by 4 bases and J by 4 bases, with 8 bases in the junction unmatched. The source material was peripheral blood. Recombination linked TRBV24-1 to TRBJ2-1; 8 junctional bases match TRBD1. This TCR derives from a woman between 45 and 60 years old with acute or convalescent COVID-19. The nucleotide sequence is TGTGCCACCAGTGACCCTGGACAGGGTTCGTACAATGAGCAGTTCTTC. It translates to CATSDPGQGSYNEQFF.